The 19 T cell receptor beta chains presented below share a single source sample, sequenced in a study of T cell responses to AZD1222 COVID-19 vaccine. Data came from immunoSEQ multiplex PCR; TCRdb stores just in-frame clones and leaves some out. This sample has around 140,000 clones; 85% to 95% occur once, and the top ten carry around 4.7%. Sequencing used peripheral blood, obtained on day 0 of AZD1222 vaccination. The receptors stem from an adult in good health.

The V and J genes are TRBV9 and TRBJ2-5; 9 bases are a match to TRBD2. This CDR3 has 16 residues. The V gene end was trimmed by 2 bases and the J gene end by 4 bases; junction bases not matched to a gene: 9. Looked up from germline, CDR1 is SGDLS and CDR2 is YYNGEE. The CDR3 spells CASSVTSGRLGETQYF. The CDR3 DNA reads as TGTGCCAGCAGCGTGACTAGCGGCCGCCTGGGAGAGACCCAGTACTTC.

This chain uses TRBV2 with TRBJ2-7; weak D call: TRBD2 (6 bases). Trimming pared 4 bases from V and 5 bases from J, leaving 18 bases between. There are 15 residues in the CDR3. Germline lookup yields CDR1 SNHLY and CDR2 FYNNEI. This CDR3 is CASSGRGLLIHEQYF. The CDR3 DNA is TGTGCCAGCAGTGGGAGAGGACTATTAATTCACGAGCAGTACTTC.

This clone has only one observation. The rearrangement joins TRBV9 to TRBJ2-2; the D gene is possibly TRBD1 (6 bases). Trimming removed 3 bases at V and 1 base at J, with 7 bases between. Germline assignment: CDR1 SGDLS and CDR2 YYNGEE. The CDR3 sequence is 14 residues long. The CDR3 spells CASSGGRNTGELFF. The DNA for the CDR3 is TGTGCCAGCAGCGGGGGGCGGAACACCGGGGAGCTGTTTTTT.

The V call is TRBV19, the J call TRBJ1-5; D is possibly TRBD1 (6 bases). CDR1 is LNHDA, CDR2 SQIVND, per germline (reference sequence). Trimming removed 0 bases at V and 0 bases at J, with 15 bases between. This CDR3 has 18 amino acids. In DNA form, the CDR3 reads TGTGCCAGTAGTATAGATCGTGGGAGGGGGTATAGCAATCAGCCCCAGCATTTT. This codes for CASSIDRGRGYSNQPQHF.

The gene calls are TRBV5-6 and TRBJ1-6; D is unresolved. Between the trimmed V and J ends, which lost 2 bases and 7 bases, there was a span of 7 bases. CDR1 and CDR2 from the germline V gene are SGHDT and YYEEEE. This CDR3 spans 13 amino acids. The CDR3 loop is CASSFQGNSPLHF. The CDR3 nucleotides read TGTGCCAGCAGCTTCCAAGGGAATTCACCCCTCCACTTT.

This CDR3 reads CAISALSGTDPYEQYF. The CDR3 DNA reads TGTGCCATCAGTGCACTATCCGGGACAGATCCCTACGAGCAGTACTTC. V is TRBV10-3 and J is TRBJ2-7; 7 nucleotides line up with TRBD1. The V segment lost 4 bases and the J segment 2 bases; nucleotides outside the gene matches: 11. The CDR3 is 16 amino acids. Germline assignment: CDR1 ENHRY and CDR2 SYGVKD.

CDR3 sequence reads: CSVGPIRGTDTQYF. The CDR3 bases are TGCAGCGTTGGGCCGATAAGGGGTACAGATACGCAGTATTTT. The chain carries TRBV29-1 and TRBJ2-3; TRBD1 is a possible D gene (5 bases). The CDR3 extends over 14 amino acids. V dropped 4 bases and J dropped 3 bases, with 14 bases sitting between them. Germline loops: CDR1 SQVTM, CDR2 ANQGSEA.

The chain is built from TRBV27 and TRBJ1-1; TRBD1 agrees at 7 bases. After removal of 7 bases from V and 6 bases from J, the junction contained 8 bases not matched to a gene. Germline CDR1 reads MNHEY; CDR2 reads SMNVEV (reference sequence). There are 13 residues in the CDR3. The DNA of the CDR3 is TGTGCCAGCAAGCGAGGACAGGTTGCTGAAGCTTTCTTT. It yields the protein CASKRGQVAEAFF.

The chain is built from TRBV2 and TRBJ1-1; D is unresolved. There are 10 residues in the CDR3. Trimming took off 8 bases at V and 3 bases at J, with 4 bases between the two ends. Germline-derived CDR1 and CDR2 are SNHLY and FYNNEI. DNA of the CDR3: TGTGCCAGCTTATACACTGAAGCTTTCTTT. Translating it yields CASLYTEAFF.

The rearrangement uses TRBV5-4 and TRBJ1-6; TRBD1 is a possible D gene (5 bases). The CDR3 has 14 residues. The germline V and J ends were trimmed by 6 bases and 6 bases, with 13 bases remaining between them. Germline values: CDR1 SGHNT, CDR2 YYREEE (reference sequence). CDR3 protein: CASTPPGTNSPLHF. The CDR3 bases are TGTGCCAGCACCCCGCCGGGGACTAATTCACCCCTCCACTTT.

V gene TRBV5-1 combines with J gene TRBJ1-5, with D perhaps matching TRBD1 (5 bases). The CDR3 has 13 amino acids. Germline V gives CDR1 SGHRS, CDR2 YFSETQ. The ends were cut back, 8 bases at V and 0 bases at J, with 9 bases in the middle. CDR3 loop: CARKDTSNQPQHF. The CDR3 region has the DNA TGCGCCAGAAAGGACACTAGCAATCAGCCCCAGCATTTT.

V usage is TRBV5-8 and J usage is TRBJ2-1; no firm D call. Looked up from germline, CDR1 is SGHTS and CDR2 is YDEGEE. This CDR3 region has 13 residues. V lost 2 bases to trimming and J lost 10 bases, with 13 bases between them. CDR3 coding DNA: TGTGCCAGCAGCTTCGACACTGTGGAAGAGCAGTTCTTC. Translation gives CASSFDTVEEQFF.

The rearrangement links TRBV7-2 to TRBJ1-1; D remains ambiguous. Germline CDR1 SGHTA, CDR2 FQGNSA. V lost 1 base, J lost 0 bases, and 15 bases lay in between. The CDR3 is 17 residues long. Written as DNA, the CDR3 is TGTGCCAGCAGCTTAGTCCCCGGGGATCTCATGAACACTGAAGCTTTCTTT. This gives the protein CASSLVPGDLMNTEAFF.

This clone came up once. CDR3 coding DNA: TGTGCCAGCAGTTGGGACAGAAAAAATTCACCCCTCCACTTT. This translates into CASSWDRKNSPLHF. The chain joins TRBV6-5 to TRBJ1-6, with 7 bases identical to TRBD1. This CDR3 is built from 14 residues. J was trimmed by 7 bases and V by 4 bases; bases with no gene match: 4. Germline CDR1 reads MNHEY; CDR2 reads SVGAGI.

The chain is built from TRBV9 and TRBJ2-7, with 7 bases matching TRBD2. This CDR3 is built from 15 residues. In germline, CDR1 is SGDLS, CDR2 YYNGEE. J was trimmed by 3 bases and V by 4 bases; bases with no gene match: 10. The CDR3 coding sequence is TGTGCCAGCAGCCCCCACGGCGGGAGTGTCTACGAGCAGTACTTC. Translating gives CASSPHGGSVYEQYF.

The chain carries TRBV3-1 (or the pseudogene TRBV3-2) and TRBJ1-2, with D unresolved. The CDR3 is 9 amino acids. V shed 9 bases and J shed 8 bases, with 7 bases lying between them. Germline CDR1 is LGHDT and CDR2 is YNNKEL (reference sequence). Written as DNA, the CDR3 is TGTGCCAGTGAAGGGGGCTACACCTTC. Translated: CASEGGYTF.

The CDR3, as DNA: TGTGCCAGCTCCGCCCTGGGGGCCCCCGATTCACCCCTCCACTTT. It encodes CASSALGAPDSPLHF. The genes are TRBV18 and TRBJ1-6; tentatively, D is TRBD1 (6 bases). V was cut by 6 bases and J by 8 bases, with 17 bases left in between. The CDR3 consists of 15 residues. CDR1 and CDR2 from the germline V gene are KGHSH and LQKENI. Looking up the rest from reference TRBV18 and TRBJ1-6 gives the full variable domain: NAGVMQNPRHLVRRRGQEARLRCSPMKGHSHVYWYRQLPEEGLKFMVYLQKENIIDESGMPKERFSAEFPKEGPSILRIQQVVRGDSAAYFCASSALGAPDSPLHFGNGTRLTVT.

This clone was found a few times. The chain uses TRBV15 and TRBJ1-2; 10 bases are shared with TRBD1. The CDR3 covers 16 residues. With V trimmed by 3 bases and J by 5 bases, 9 bases remained unmatched. The germline gives CDR1 LNHNV, CDR2 YYDKDF (reference sequence). CDR3 protein: CATSRGDRGNSYGYTF. The DNA for the CDR3 is TGTGCCACCAGCAGGGGGGACAGGGGCAACTCGTATGGCTACACCTTC.

The chain is built from TRBV28 and TRBJ1-6; 7 bases fit TRBD1. Per germline, CDR1 MDHEN and CDR2 SYDVKM. This CDR3 contains 13 residues. The V gene end was trimmed by 8 bases and the J gene end by 9 bases; junction bases not matched to a gene: 7. CDR3 bases: TGTGCCAGCTACAGGGGTCTTGGTTCACCCCTCCACTTT. Amino acids: CASYRGLGSPLHF.